This T cell receptor (beta chain) was sequenced for a study of shared clonotypes between healthy human individuals. This CDR3 has 15 amino acids. The ends were cut back, 6 bases at V and 0 bases at J, with 13 bases in the middle. Germline values: CDR1 SNHLY, CDR2 FYNNEI. The data were produced by immunoSEQ multiplex PCR, yet TCRdb's version contains in-frame clones alone and is incomplete. The sample consists of around 550,000 clones, 95% of them appearing once. Only CD45RO-negative cells positively selected for CCR7 counted as naive CD8 cells, so terminally differentiated effector memory CD45RA+ cells were excluded.

The V call is TRBV2, the J call TRBJ2-3; a possible D gene is TRBD2 (6 bases). This clonotype was obtained from a woman in her twenties or thirties in good health. The sequenced sample consisted of naive CD8+ T cells sorted from blood. CDR3 in amino acids: CASSGGQASTDTQYF. The CDR3 nucleotides are TGTGCCAGCAGCGGAGGGCAGGCTAGCACAGATACGCAGTATTTT.